The T cell receptor (beta chain) under discussion was sequenced for a study of OX40 agonist ivuxolimab in advanced cancers. Study-level background: Ivuxolimab was an agonistic, fully human IgG2 monoclonal antibody directed against OX40 (CD134), a costimulatory receptor. Peripheral TCRbeta sequencing aimed to test whether ivuxolimab altered TCR sequence diversity and caused clonal T-cell expansion. Partial responses occurred in three dose-escalation patients, of whom one had hepatocellular carcinoma and two had cutaneous melanoma. The paper covers the monotherapy dose-escalation part of the phase I ivuxolimab trial, which included N ≈ 50 patients. The dose-escalation cohort was over 70% male with a mean age of about 60 years, ranging from about 23 to 85. Of the roughly 51 dose-escalation patients, hepatocellular carcinoma was present in roughly 19, melanoma in around 15, renal cell carcinoma in 9 and head and neck cancer in 9. Intravenous ivuxolimab was administered to patients every 2 weeks at six dose levels: 0.01, 0.1, 0.3, 1.5, 3 and 10 mg/kg. Patients were allowed to have had prior anti-PD-1, anti-PD-L1 or anti-CTLA-4 therapy, and about 40% of the dose-escalation patients had been treated with checkpoint inhibitors.

On this clone: No cognate antigen has been identified for it. No clone much larger than this one lies a single base away; base qualities are absent.

Genomic DNA was extracted from sorted cells for sequencing of the TCRbeta CDR3 region. The immunoSEQ Assay was used for sequencing of TCRbeta CDR3 regions. TCRdb took this table from immuneACCESS and kept in-frame rearrangements with V and J called. Such tables lack part of the clones; where checked against another copy, unresolved V genes explain under half of the gap, and the rest is unexplained. The sample profile shows 20,000 or so clones; around 82% of them were found once. The ten largest clonotypes hold over 25% of the sample. The trial excluded patients who had a history of autoimmune disease or were on systemic immunosuppression. Peripheral blood for TCR sequencing was drawn from every dose cohort at baseline, at cycle 4 day 1 and at cycle 7 day 1. The samples were drawn from a first-in-human, open-label, multicenter phase I dose-escalation trial of ivuxolimab. Adults with locally advanced or metastatic melanoma, renal cell, hepatocellular, or head and neck squamous cell carcinoma were enrolled in the trial. Before TCR sequencing, CD4+ and CD8+ T cells were separately sorted from peripheral blood.

The CDR3, cysteine through phenylalanine, is 14 amino acids long. The sequence is cut down to CDR3 DNA, 42 bases in frame from base 1. CDR1 SGDLS and CDR2 YYNGEE were looked up in the germline V gene. V is shortened by 0 bases, J by 2 bases, and the region joining them spans 9 bases. Beyond this particular receptor, the publication reports: Low levels of normalized T-cell clonal expansion were also seen in some patients who did not respond. Clonal expansion of both CD4+ and CD8+ blood T cells was observed from baseline to week 6 at doses 0.1 to 3.0 mg/kg. In the 0.1-3.0 mg/kg groups, partial responders were among the patients with the lowest normalized peripheral clonal expansion, particularly in CD8+ T cells. The antigen specificity of the clonally expanded peripheral T cells was not determined. After ivuxolimab, expanded clones were on average more numerous among CD8+ T cells than among CD4+ T cells.

Sequencing used CD4+ or CD8+ T cells sorted from blood, obtained in a trial of the OX40 agonist ivuxolimab. The chain is made from TRBV9 and TRBJ2-7, with the D gene call left open. The TCR comes from an adult with an advanced solid tumor such as melanoma, head and neck, liver or kidney cancer. Read as DNA, the sequence is TGTGCCAGCAGCGTAGATAACTTCCCCTACGAGCAGTACTTC. Protein translation: CASSVDNFPYEQYF.